This T cell receptor (beta chain) is from a study of tumor-infiltrating lymphocytes in primary liver carcinoma. General study results and limits: Tumor-adjacent and tumor-blood pairs shared less of their repertoires than tumor region pairs shared. Tumors carried a top-250-clone fraction significantly exceeding that of blood (p = 0.039).

This clonotype was recorded at least ten times. What it recognizes is unknown. Losses at the gene ends were 1 base for V and 9 bases for J; bases not matched to a gene: 2. The CDR3 totals 12 residues. Looked up from germline, CDR1 is SQVTM and CDR2 is ANQGSEA. Blood RNA came from unsorted whole blood; germline DNA was also extracted. The patients carried chronic HBV infection and had received no treatment. They drew about 4 milliliters of peripheral blood before surgery. The input was approximately 500 ng total RNA; TCR beta cDNA was made from it with a constant-region primer. Investigators got TCR beta libraries out of three nested multiplex PCR rounds, done with slightly modified ARM-PCR. Both of the initial two PCR rounds ran for around 9 cycles and employed TRBV1-TRBV30 forward primers alongside a C-beta reverse primer. MiXCR was run by TCRdb on the multiplex PCR reads, yielding one entry per CDR3 protein. The sample has around 210,000 distinct CDR3 sequences, around 60% seen once; the top ten hold 6% to 8.5%.

Sequenced input: peripheral blood. The receptor was isolated from an older woman with primary liver carcinoma and hepatitis B virus infection. V gene TRBV29-1 combines with J gene TRBJ2-3; 9 positions agree with TRBD2. CDR3 DNA sequence: TGCAGCGTTGAAGTCGGGACTAGCACGCAGTATTTT. Protein sequence: CSVEVGTSTQYF.